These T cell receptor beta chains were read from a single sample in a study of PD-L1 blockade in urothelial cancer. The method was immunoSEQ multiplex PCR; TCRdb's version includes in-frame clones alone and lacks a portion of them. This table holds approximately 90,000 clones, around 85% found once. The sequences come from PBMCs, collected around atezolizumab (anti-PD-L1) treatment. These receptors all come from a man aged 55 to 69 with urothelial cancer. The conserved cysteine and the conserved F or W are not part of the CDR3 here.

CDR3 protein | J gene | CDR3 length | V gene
ASSYGGIYTGELF | TRBJ2-2 | 13 | TRBV6-5
ASSSGGARNNQPQH | TRBJ1-5 | 14 | TRBV6-6
ASSSTGVREAF | TRBJ1-1 | 11 | TRBV5-4
ASSLPGGFSNQPQH | TRBJ1-5 | 14 | TRBV7-2
ASSFSAGANYGYT | TRBJ1-2 | 13 | TRBV28
ASSFSGDQPQH | TRBJ1-5 | 11 | TRBV5-1
ASSPGTYNEQF | TRBJ2-1 | 11 | TRBV11-1
ASSQDSQGLLEAF | TRBJ1-1 | 13 | TRBV4-1
ASSSTTAYEQY | TRBJ2-7 | 11 | TRBV11-2
ASSFGWGGNSPLH | TRBJ1-6 | 13 | TRBV13
ASSQDWGVGKTQY | TRBJ2-5 | 13 | TRBV4-3
ASSQEPTGGGAGFQPQH | TRBJ1-5 | 17 | TRBV4-3
ASTSLYEQY | TRBJ2-7 | 9 | TRBV28
ASSIKPGGSRYEQY | TRBJ2-7 | 14 | TRBV19
ASSLGGSLTEAF | TRBJ1-1 | 12 | TRBV11-3
ASRAFATNEKLF | TRBJ1-4 | 12 | TRBV2
ASSSTLPTDTQY | TRBJ2-3 | 12 | TRBV28
ASSSIYLTGRTEAF | TRBJ1-1 | 14 | TRBV5-8
ASSLVWRQEQY | TRBJ2-7 | 11 | TRBV5-4
ASHDRVTDTQY | TRBJ2-3 | 11 | TRBV6-1
ASRDREYNSPLH | TRBJ1-6 | 12 | TRBV27
ASGRESYEQY | TRBJ2-7 | 10 | TRBV5-1
ASRANLGLATQY | TRBJ2-5 | 12 | TRBV4-3
ASSHRDFPRNEQF | TRBJ2-1 | 13 | TRBV4-1
ASSLAGFPGELF | TRBJ2-2 | 12 | TRBV5-6
ASSLGDRVTDTQY | TRBJ2-3 | 13 | TRBV7-9
ASSPRGFAQY | TRBJ2-3 | 10 | TRBV19
ASNPTGAPNEQY | TRBJ2-7 | 12 | TRBV7-6
ASSLVVRNEQF | TRBJ2-1 | 11 | TRBV5-6
ASSSRVNEQF | TRBJ2-1 | 10 | TRBV6-5
ASSVSGDTEAF | TRBJ1-1 | 11 | TRBV9
ARSVGGPLSYEQY | TRBJ2-7 | 13 | TRBV30
ASSQEGTIQPQH | TRBJ1-5 | 12 | TRBV4-1
AWSGGGDYEQY | TRBJ2-7 | 11 | TRBV30
ASSLFRIQDEQY | TRBJ2-7 | 12 | TRBV7-9
ASSFQTVNYGYT | TRBJ1-2 | 12 | TRBV7-9
ASSLLGQGDPYGYT | TRBJ1-2 | 14 | TRBV5-6
ASSGLAGVRYEQY | TRBJ2-7 | 13 | TRBV7-2
ASSLGGGGDTQY | TRBJ2-3 | 12 | TRBV7-7
ASYLGSGANVLT | TRBJ2-6 | 12 | TRBV6-1
ASRDRDKWGETQY | TRBJ2-5 | 13 | TRBV19
AWSTGLSGNTIY | TRBJ1-3 | 12 | TRBV30
ASSSTVANYGYT | TRBJ1-2 | 12 | TRBV5-1
ASSVWRRGHTGELF | TRBJ2-2 | 14 | TRBV9
ALARLVFADTQY | TRBJ2-3 | 12 | TRBV2
ATSRERGPLSEKLF | TRBJ1-4 | 14 | TRBV15
AWDLIGQGAYEQY | TRBJ2-7 | 13 | TRBV30
ASSLEGLAYNEQF | TRBJ2-1 | 13 | TRBV7-8
ASSLLAGSSYEQY | TRBJ2-7 | 13 | TRBV5-1
ASSPGQRSGEQF | TRBJ2-1 | 12 | TRBV28
ASSTGTLNEKLF | TRBJ1-4 | 12 | TRBV6-6
ASSESGSGSRYNEQF | TRBJ2-1 | 15 | TRBV10-1
ASSFLLRTGEQY | TRBJ2-7 | 12 | TRBV5-6
ASSLAGLAGGGEQF | TRBJ2-1 | 14 | TRBV5-1
ASSFREGRGQF | TRBJ2-1 | 11 | TRBV11-2
ASSLPGGRAAF | TRBJ1-1 | 11 | TRBV7-3
ASSLTGVGQETQY | TRBJ2-5 | 13 | TRBV7-7
AWSVTEPGRRDTQY | TRBJ2-3 | 14 | TRBV30